This T cell receptor beta chain originates from a study of cytomegalovirus exposure and HLA in healthy donors (dated by TCRdb to between 2016 and 2019). In the study overall: An earlier analysis of 587 of the donors reported over 250 Gb of sequence data and some 110 million unique TCR beta sequences obtained from approximately 180 million T cells. Roughly 300 gigabases of sequencing data and approximately 84 million unique TCR sequences were included in an early release covering about 600 HLA-typed donors. Of the roughly 430 genotyped donors, around 81% fell in the genetic ancestry cluster associated with self-reported Caucasian donors. The study was designed to test whether signatures of past pathogen exposure could be identified by cataloging public T cell receptors. Using immunosequencing, the study profiled T cell repertoires from about 650 subjects and related those repertoires to cytomegalovirus serostatus. Along with the roughly 700-subject first cohort, a separate validation cohort of roughly 110 different subjects was used. To predict cytomegalovirus infection status, the study combined high-throughput TCR immunosequencing, statistical association of individual TCRs with disease status, and machine learning. In a later analysis, previously published TCR beta repertoires from several hundred donors were re-analyzed and high-resolution HLA genotyping was added so that TCR occurrence patterns could be studied. Rather than drawing on any new phenotypic data, the later analysis identified candidate immune exposures from TCR beta sequences and the way those sequences occurred across donors. To decide whether each TCR beta V gene segment behaved as functional or pseudogenic, an earlier analysis of some 570 of the donors relied on high-throughput TCR beta sequencing. Donor age, sex, ethnicity and CMV serostatus were compiled together with the repertoire data. In a later genetic analysis, genome-wide SNP genotypes for 398 of the 666 donors were used, and that subset was treated as a discovery cohort. All discovery cohort repertoires had been generated using a single sequencing platform. HLA typing covered class I and class II loci at four-digit resolution. The number of typed donors differed by locus: roughly 620-630 for A, B, C, DRB1 and DQB1; approximately 520 for DQA1; 606 for DPA1; and some 450 for DPB1. Roughly 5 DR-DQ haplotypes were handled as single units for association and clustering, since linkage in the cohort was strong. Among around 400 genotyped donors of the cohort, an average of roughly 230,000 unique TCR beta nucleotide sequences was sequenced per donor, of which approximately 19% were non-productive.

General conclusions and limits of the study: Broadly in line with IMGT annotations, most TCR beta V segments showed up in productive rearrangements about 87% or about 30% of the time in an earlier analysis of 587 of the donors. The cohort was sequenced for TCR beta chains only, and without alpha or paired-chain data the features that could be detected were limited. Specific HLA alleles were associated with 15,000 to 20,000 TCR beta sequences at a false discovery rate of 0.05 in a later analysis. Strong co-occurrence of HLA alleles, especially DR and DQ, made assigning TCR associations to individual alleles difficult. A further reported finding was that TCR beta sequences accurately predicted the HLA-A and HLA-B alleles for most subjects in the first cohort. While some public TCRs were present in many individuals, most TCR sequences turned up only very rarely across donors. A total of fewer than 200 TCR beta chains were listed by the study as associated with cytomegalovirus. According to a later analysis, TCR association rates differed among HLA loci, with DRB1 alleles showing the most associated TCRs and HLA-C alleles showing the fewest. Compared with the 666-donor mean, donors in an Asian-associated ancestry cluster had fewer N-insertions in productive TCRs, according to a later genetic analysis. An association between a missense DCLRE1C variant and V-gene and J-gene trimming of TCR beta chains was found in a later genetic analysis and replicated in an independent cohort. Linkage disequilibrium might explain the correlated functional status among segregating V segments, but an unknown experimental factor could not be excluded. A few of the identified cytomegalovirus-associated TCR beta chains were confirmed in vitro to be specific for cytomegalovirus antigens. The authors suggested that the approach could potentially be generalized to other disease states and immunological phenotypes. The sequencing pipeline was judged likely to have produced a cluster of highly shared sequence variants as a technical artifact. A later analysis found that HLA-associated TCR beta chains were more clonally expanded and had lower generation probabilities than equally common non-associated chains. Presence/absence analyses assumed roughly uniform sequencing depth across donors, an assumption that may not hold. Some 16 rarely observed V segments, including chromosome 9 orphons, were excluded from the earlier analysis of several hundred of the donors because counts were too low. Immune exposure information for the cohort was limited to CMV serostatus. Some IMGT-functional V segments, including TRBV6-2 and TRBV6-3, could not be told apart with the 87-base-pair reads, so those segments were excluded. Because HLA typing was missing for some donors at each locus, association tests included only the typed subset. Most CMV-associated TCR beta chains appeared to be HLA-restricted in a later analysis, and the HLA associations seemed to be driven largely by CMV exposure. The classifier was reported to diagnose cytomegalovirus status with high specificity and sensitivity in both the original and validation cohorts. According to a later analysis, parvovirus B19, influenza, CMV and Epstein-Barr virus appeared linked to several top co-occurrence clusters.

Per the germline V gene (reference sequence), MNHEY is the CDR1 and SMNVEV is the CDR2. Between the V and J ends, shortened by 2 bases and 5 bases respectively, the junction contains 10 bases. The CDR3 runs 14 amino acids, cysteine and phenylalanine included. CDR3 DNA only is kept here, 42 bases in frame from base 1. The cohort comprised approximately 700 healthy bone marrow donors. At the time of sampling, every cohort member was nominally healthy, though immune exposures that went unrecorded were likely present. The donor tested CMV seropositive and was one of the 289 seropositive cohort members. A peripheral blood sample was provided by each donor, and peripheral blood mononuclear cells were used for TCR beta sequencing. Genomic DNA extraction from the blood cell samples was performed with the Qiagen DNeasy Blood Extraction Kit. This clone was counted a single time. Its antigen is still unknown. Per-base quality was not reported, and no clone a single base away is much larger than it.

Library construction relied on the immunoSEQ multiplex PCR assay. For the multiplex PCR, a mixture combining 60 forward primers for TCR Vbeta segments and 13 reverse primers for TCR Jbeta segments was used. Amplification of the CDR3 region of rearranged TCR beta genes was performed with a multiplex PCR assay on genomic DNA. Amplified TCR beta libraries were sequenced as 87-base-pair reads on the Illumina HiSeq System. Per the source publication's procedure: A later analysis tallied roughly 80 million unique TCR beta chains across the 666 repertoires, and about 10 million of those chains were shared by two or more donors. A nearest-neighbor algorithm error-corrected the raw reads and collapsed the reads into unique sequences, merging closely related sequences to remove PCR and sequencing errors. Alignment of CDR3 sequences to IMGT reference sequences was used to assign V, D and J gene segments. For a sequence to be retained, a match of at least six nucleotides to both a V gene segment and a J gene segment was required. Rearrangements were called productive when the CDR3 lacked stop codons and stayed in frame with V and J; all others were non-productive. CDR3 was defined according to IMGT convention as the region running from the second conserved V-encoded cysteine to the conserved J-encoded phenylalanine. Sequences without an unambiguous match to a single V gene segment were excluded from the earlier analysis of several hundred of the donors. In an earlier analysis of approximately 590 of the donors, V segments were called functional above 56.7% productive rearrangements and were called segregating when the between-donor standard deviation exceeded 5%. A statistical classification framework was developed to diagnose cytomegalovirus status using the catalog of TCR beta chain sequences. In a later analysis, TCR nucleotide sequences were compared against IMGT/GENE-DB human TR gene sequences so that V and J genes could be assigned. Using the TCRdist pipeline, a later analysis assigned CDR3 sequences along with most-parsimonious VDJ recombination scenarios. A later analysis defined each TCR beta chain by its CDR3 amino acid sequence plus V-gene family, and excluded reads lacking a unique V-gene family. In a later analysis, 450 to 600 highly shared, low-generation-probability nucleotide sequences were removed to address suspected cross-contamination and a sequencing artifact. In a later analysis, a clonal expansion index for each public chain was calculated from normalized within-repertoire ranks of inferred template counts. In a later analysis, generation probabilities were computed using a VDJ recombination model fitted to out-of-frame rearrangements, and the results were checked against IGoR. A later analysis scored TCR-TCR, TCR-HLA and TCR-CMV co-occurrence with hypergeometric tests, applying a repertoire-size bias correction to TCR pairs. To estimate false discovery rates, a later analysis permuted the HLA or CMV assignments 20 times. A later analysis grouped co-occurring TCRs with DBSCAN, adding TCRdist sequence similarity when clustering within HLA-allele-positive subsets. Repertoires with fewer than 30,000 or more than 120,000 public chains were left out of co-occurrence clustering, as were five repertoires with anomalous nucleotide sharing. TCRdb stores this immuneACCESS table with in-frame sequences only. Part of the clones is absent; in the studies checked, under half of the shortfall reflects unresolved V genes, and no reason is known for the rest. That table is the source of V, J and clone size, and D and trimming were worked out from the DNA. The sample has about 170,000 clones on record, approximately 81% of them singletons. Over 2% of the sample comes from the top ten.

Source material: PBMCs. This receptor was taken from a young man in good health and CMV-seropositive. Here the chain combines TRBV27 and TRBJ1-5; the D gene lacks a confident call. The CDR3 is CASSLGGSDQPQHF. In nucleotide form, the sequence is TGTGCCAGCAGTTTAGGAGGGAGCGATCAGCCCCAGCATTTT.